The next 30 T cell receptor beta chains were all read from a single sample in a study of blood T cell repertoires in COVID-19. Some clones are missing from TCRdb's copy, which holds only in-frame ones; the method was immunoSEQ multiplex PCR. The table records 40,000 or so clones, around 81% of them present only once. The sequencing input was peripheral blood. The receptors here all came from a middle-aged man with active or convalescent COVID-19.

The chain carries TRBV6-5 and TRBJ2-2; 8 bases match TRBD2. CDR1 and CDR2 (germline): MNHEY, SVGAGI. Trimming took 4 bases from V and 3 from J; bases not matched to a gene: 4. The CDR3 has 15 residues. The CDR3 DNA reads TGTGCCAGCAGTTCGGTAGCGGGGTACACCGGGGAGCTGTTTTTT. Amino acids: CASSSVAGYTGELFF.

V gene TRBV10-3 combines with J gene TRBJ2-7; the D gene is possibly TRBD2 (6 bases). Between the trimmed V and J ends, which lost 10 bases and 3 bases, there was a span of 13 bases. Germline V gives CDR1 ENHRY, CDR2 SYGVKD. CDR3 length equals 12 residues. CDR3 in DNA: TGTGCCACTAGCCTGCGGGGCTACGAGCAGTACTTC. Translated: CATSLRGYEQYF.

This CDR3 is CASSQDRTGPPATDTQYF. CDR3 nucleotides: TGCGCCAGCAGCCAGGACCGGACAGGACCACCGGCTACAGATACGCAGTATTTT. This sequence joins TRBV4-1 and TRBJ2-3; 7 nucleotides match TRBD1. V was pared by 3 bases and J by 3 bases, with 15 bases of the junction left unmatched. This CDR3 contains 18 residues. Germline lookup yields CDR1 MGHRA and CDR2 YSYEKL.

The chain uses TRBV19 and TRBJ1-2; 9 positions agree with TRBD1. The CDR3 consists of 14 residues. Trimming cost V 3 bases and J 3 bases; bases outside gene matches: 2. Germline CDR1 and CDR2: LNHDA and SQIVND (reference sequence). CDR3 in DNA: TGTGCCAGTAGTATCCGGACAGGGGACTATGGCTACACCTTC. This sequence encodes CASSIRTGDYGYTF.

The chain combines TRBV6-5 with TRBJ1-6; 8 bases line up with TRBD1. The germline V gene has CDR1 MNHEY and CDR2 SVGAGI. Unmatched junction bases numbered 11, after V lost 6 bases and J lost 10 bases. This CDR3 region has 15 residues. The CDR3 reads CASSDPDRVGSPLHF. The CDR3 coding sequence is TGTGCCAGCAGCGACCCGGACAGGGTCGGATCACCCCTCCACTTT.

This chain uses TRBV11-2 with TRBJ2-2; perhaps TRBD1 as D (5 bases). Germline loops: CDR1 SGHAT, CDR2 FQNNGV. The V and J ends lost 1 base and 5 bases respectively, with 11 bases between them. The CDR3 sequence is 15 residues long. The CDR3 nucleotides read TGTGCCAGCAGCTTAGGACAGACGGTTACCGGGGAGCTGTTTTTT. Its translation: CASSLGQTVTGELFF.

CDR3 DNA sequence: TGTGCCTGGAGTGTCAGGACAGCAACGAACACCGGGGAGCTGTTTTTT. Translation gives CAWSVRTATNTGELFF. The rearrangement joins TRBV30 to TRBJ2-2, with a weak D call TRBD1 (6 bases). The CDR3 is 16 residues long. The germline CDR1 and CDR2 sequences are GTSNPN and SVGIG (reference sequence). V shed 0 bases and J shed 0 bases, with 11 bases lying between them.

The chain has TRBV3-1 (or the pseudogene TRBV3-2) and TRBJ1-3; D not resolved. V was cut by 5 bases and J by 0 bases, with 11 bases left in between. The CDR3 contains 15 residues. Germline lookup yields CDR1 LGHDT and CDR2 YNNKEL (reference sequence). CDR3 coding DNA: TGTGCCAGCAGCGGAGACCTGACCTCTGGAAACACCATATATTTT. Its translation: CASSGDLTSGNTIYF.

This sequence joins TRBV14 and TRBJ1-6; 9 nucleotides align to TRBD1. V was clipped by 4 bases and J by 9 bases; unmatched bases: 10. Germline V lookup: CDR1 SGHDN, CDR2 FVKESK. The CDR3 extends over 16 amino acids. The CDR3 reads CASSPGGQGPISPLHF. Written as DNA, the CDR3 is TGTGCCAGCAGCCCCGGGGGACAGGGCCCAATTTCACCCCTCCACTTT. The variable domain in full, completed from reference TRBV14 and TRBJ1-6, reads EAGVTQFPSHSVIEKGQTVTLRCDPISGHDNLYWYRRVMGKEIKFLLHFVKESKQDESGMPNNRFLAERTGGTYSTLKVQPAELEDSGVYFCASSPGGQGPISPLHFGNGTRLTVT.

The chain combines TRBV28 with TRBJ2-7, with D tentatively TRBD1 (5 bases). The germline CDR1 and CDR2 sequences are MDHEN and SYDVKM. V was cut by 5 bases and J by 4 bases, with 18 bases left in between. CDR3 length equals 15 residues. CDR3 DNA sequence: TGTGCCAGCAGTCTCGACAGCGCGGTGGCATACGAGCAGTACTTC. It specifies CASSLDSAVAYEQYF. The full variable domain, its missing parts supplied by reference TRBV28 and TRBJ2-7, is DVKVTQSSRYLVKRTGEKVFLECVQDMDHENMFWYRQDPGLGLRLIYFSYDVKMKEKGDIPEGYSVSREKKERFSLILESASTNQTSMYLCASSLDSAVAYEQYFGPGTRLTVT.

This chain uses TRBV28 with TRBJ1-2; the D is unclear. V gave up 11 bases and J gave up 0 bases, with 13 bases separating them. This CDR3 comprises 13 residues. CDR1 is MDHEN and CDR2 is SYDVKM in the germline V gene. CDR3 bases: TGTGCCTCGGCGGGAGACTCTAACTATGGCTACACCTTC. As protein: CASAGDSNYGYTF.

The rearrangement links TRBV6-5 to TRBJ2-2; 9 bases map to TRBD1. The CDR3 extends over 14 amino acids. V was clipped by 6 bases and J by 4 bases; unmatched bases: 3. The germline V gene encodes CDR1 MNHEY and CDR2 SVGAGI. CDR3 amino acids: CASSQDRGTGELFF. CDR3 nucleotide sequence: TGTGCCAGCAGCCAGGACAGGGGCACCGGGGAGCTGTTTTTT.

The rearrangement uses TRBV3-1 (or the pseudogene TRBV3-2) and TRBJ1-2; D may be TRBD1 (6 bases). The CDR3 is 15 amino acids. CDR1 is LGHDT and CDR2 is YNNKEL in the germline V gene (reference sequence). Trimming took off 2 bases at V and 8 bases at J, with 18 bases between the two ends. CDR3 in amino acids: CASSQSEIGQRGYTF. The CDR3 bases are TGTGCCAGCAGCCAATCCGAAATAGGACAGAGGGGCTACACCTTC.

The chain is built from TRBV5-1 and TRBJ1-1; the D gene is possibly TRBD1 (5 bases). This CDR3 has 13 residues. V was clipped by 2 bases and J by 4 bases, with 9 bases between them. CDR1 is SGHRS, CDR2 YFSETQ, per germline. The CDR3: CASSLSGGTEAFF. CDR3 sequence (DNA): TGCGCCAGCAGCTTATCCGGGGGCACTGAAGCTTTCTTT.

The chain links TRBV2 to TRBJ1-1, with D perhaps TRBD1 (5 bases). Germline V CDR1 and CDR2: SNHLY, FYNNEI. V gave up 7 bases and J gave up 0 bases, with 6 bases separating them. The CDR3 contains 12 residues. CDR3 in amino acids: CASTRVNTEAFF. In DNA, the CDR3 is TGTGCCAGCACCAGGGTGAACACTGAAGCTTTCTTT.

The chain couples TRBV6-2 or TRBV6-3 to TRBJ2-7; 8 bases match TRBD2. The ends lost 5 bases at V and 0 bases at J; junction bases unmatched: 9. This CDR3 contains 16 residues. Germline V gene sequence: CDR1 MNHEY, CDR2 SVGEGT. The CDR3 loop is CASSLPGGGSSYEQYF. CDR3 in DNA: TGTGCCAGCAGTCTCCCGGGAGGGGGGAGCTCCTACGAGCAGTACTTC.

J is TRBJ2-2 and V is TRBV5-1; TRBD2 agrees at 11 bases. This CDR3 comprises 16 residues. Germline-derived CDR1 and CDR2 are SGHRS and YFSETQ. J gave up 4 bases and V 4 bases, and 6 bases lay outside the gene matches. CDR3 in amino acids: CASSPIAGGITGELFF. The CDR3 nucleotides read TGCGCCAGCAGCCCAATAGCGGGAGGGATCACCGGGGAGCTGTTTTTT. The entire variable domain, with the rest obtained from reference TRBV5-1 and TRBJ2-2, is as follows: KAGVTQTPRYLIKTRGQQVTLSCSPISGHRSVSWYQQTPGQGLQFLFEYFSETQRNKGNFPGRFSGRQFSNSRSEMNVSTLELGDSALYLCASSPIAGGITGELFFGEGSRLTVL.

The rearrangement uses TRBV29-1 and TRBJ2-7; D ambiguous. Trimming shortened V by 4 bases and J by 2 bases, and 9 bases separated the two germline ends. The CDR3 runs 12 residues. Germline assignment: CDR1 SQVTM and CDR2 ANQGSEA. CDR3 sequence (DNA): TGCAGCGTTGCGGTCTCTCCCTACGAGCAGTACTTC. The encoded protein is CSVAVSPYEQYF.

In nucleotides, the CDR3 is TGTGCCAGTAGGACGGACACCAACACCGGGGAGCTGTTTTTT. This translates into CASRTDTNTGELFF. The rearrangement joins TRBV19 to TRBJ2-2; TRBD1 is a possible D gene (5 bases). Germline V gene data show CDR1 as LNHDA and CDR2 as SQIVND (reference sequence). Trimming cost V 6 bases and J 2 bases, with 10 bases left between them. This CDR3 spans 14 amino acids. Together with reference TRBV19 and TRBJ2-2, the CDR3 gives the full variable domain: DGGITQSPKYLFRKEGQNVTLSCEQNLNHDAMYWYRQDPGQGLRLIYYSQIVNDFQKGDIAEGYSVSREKKESFPLTVTSAQKNPTAFYLCASRTDTNTGELFFGEGSRLTVL.

The V and J genes are TRBV14 and TRBJ1-2; D perhaps matches TRBD1 (5 bases). The V gene lost 4 bases and the J gene lost 4 bases, with 10 bases spanning the gap. The germline V gene has CDR1 SGHDN and CDR2 FVKESK. The CDR3 totals 13 residues. Here the CDR3 reads CASSLGQLYGYTF. CDR3 nucleotides: TGTGCCAGCAGCCTTGGACAACTCTATGGCTACACCTTC.

The genes are TRBV30 and TRBJ1-2, with 9 bases matching TRBD1. The CDR3 runs 14 residues. The ends lost 2 bases at V and 4 bases at J; junction bases unmatched: 5. Germline V gives CDR1 GTSNPN, CDR2 SVGIG (reference sequence). CDR3 nucleotide sequence: TGTGCCTGGAGTACGGACAGGGGCGCCTATGGCTACACCTTC. Residues: CAWSTDRGAYGYTF.

The chain links TRBV3-1 (or the pseudogene TRBV3-2) to TRBJ1-6, with D uncertain. CDR1 LGHDT and CDR2 YNNKEL come from the germline V gene (reference sequence). The CDR3 is 11 residues long. Trimming took 0 bases from V and 14 from J, leaving 5 bases between them. CDR3 in amino acids: CASSQDASLHF. As DNA, the CDR3 is TGTGCCAGCAGCCAAGATGCGTCCCTCCACTTT.

The V call is TRBV6-1, the J call TRBJ2-3; 10 bases are a match to TRBD1. The CDR3 is 16 residues long. Germline V gene sequence: CDR1 MNHNS, CDR2 SASEGT. V was pared by 4 bases and J by 0 bases, with 4 bases of the junction left unmatched. CDR3 sequence (DNA): TGTGCCAGCAGTGGACGGACAGGGGGTAGCACAGATACGCAGTATTTT. This sequence encodes CASSGRTGGSTDTQYF.

A few counts support this clone. The rearrangement joins TRBV4-3 to TRBJ1-2; D remains unclear. The CDR3 runs to 15 residues. The V and J ends lost 0 bases and 0 bases respectively, with 8 bases between them. The germline V gene has CDR1 LGHNA and CDR2 YSLEER. For the CDR3, the DNA is TGCGCCAGCAGCCAAGAGATGGCCCCTAACTATGGCTACACCTTC. Residues: CASSQEMAPNYGYTF.

The gene calls are TRBV6-5 and TRBJ2-7, with D maybe TRBD2 (5 bases). This CDR3 is built from 14 residues. Germline V gene data show CDR1 as MNHEY and CDR2 as SVGAGI. Trimming took off 6 bases at V and 2 bases at J, with 14 bases between the two ends. DNA of the CDR3: TGTGCCAGCAGCGCCCTCGGGAAAGCCTACGAGCAGTACTTC. Its protein product is CASSALGKAYEQYF.

This clone was observed a handful of times. The chain recombines TRBV3-1 (or the pseudogene TRBV3-2) with TRBJ2-5; 10 bases line up with TRBD2. The CDR3 spans 18 residues. Germline CDR1 LGHDT, CDR2 YNNKEL (reference sequence). The junction had 13 bases not matched to a gene; V was cut back by 0 bases and J by 6 bases. CDR3 region: CASSQEFGVLAGAKTQYF. In nucleotides, the CDR3 is TGTGCCAGCAGCCAAGAGTTTGGAGTCCTAGCGGGAGCGAAGACCCAGTACTTC.

This sequence joins TRBV10-3 and TRBJ1-3, with D maybe TRBD1 (6 bases). The germline V and J ends were trimmed by 11 bases and 0 bases, with 11 bases remaining between them. The CDR3 loop spans 13 amino acids. The germline V gene encodes CDR1 ENHRY and CDR2 SYGVKD. The chain's CDR3 is CAGRDNSGNTIYF. The CDR3 bases are TGTGCCGGTCGGGACAACTCTGGAAACACCATATATTTT.

This rearrangement joins TRBV11-3 to TRBJ2-7, with 7 bases identical to TRBD1. Losses at the gene ends were 6 bases for V and 3 bases for J; bases not matched to a gene: 11. From germline, CDR1 is SGHNT and CDR2 YENEEA. This CDR3 contains 15 residues. Here the CDR3 reads CASSPRQGQNYEQYF. CDR3 DNA: TGTGCCAGCAGTCCTCGACAGGGACAGAACTACGAGCAGTACTTC.

The chain couples TRBV6-5 to TRBJ1-1; TRBD1 might be the D (6 bases). V was cut by 11 bases and J by 4 bases, with 14 bases left in between. This CDR3 is built from 12 residues. Germline V lookup: CDR1 MNHEY, CDR2 SVGAGI. This CDR3 is CAPPGDGTEAFF. For the CDR3, the DNA is TGTGCCCCCCCAGGGGATGGCACTGAAGCTTTCTTT.

A single count supports this clone. The V and J genes are TRBV11-3 and TRBJ2-3; 9 nucleotides agree with TRBD2. There are 16 residues in the CDR3. The J segment lost 1 base and the V segment lost 3 bases, leaving 5 bases of the junction unmatched. Germline V gene lookup returns CDR1 SGHNT and CDR2 YENEEA. The CDR3 coding sequence is TGTGCCAGCAGCTTGGTGTTAGCGGGGGGCACAGATACGCAGTATTTT. Protein sequence: CASSLVLAGGTDTQYF.